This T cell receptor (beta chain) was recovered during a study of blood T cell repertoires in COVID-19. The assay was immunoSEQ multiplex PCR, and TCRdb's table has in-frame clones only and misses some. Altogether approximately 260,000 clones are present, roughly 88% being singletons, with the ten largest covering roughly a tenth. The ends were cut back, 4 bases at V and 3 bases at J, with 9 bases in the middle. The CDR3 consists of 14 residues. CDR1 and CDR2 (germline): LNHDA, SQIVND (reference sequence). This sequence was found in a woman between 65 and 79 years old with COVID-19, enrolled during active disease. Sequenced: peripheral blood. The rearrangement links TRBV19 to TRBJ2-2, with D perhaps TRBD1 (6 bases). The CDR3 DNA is TGTGCCAGTAGTACCTCAGGGGACACCGGGGAGCTGTTTTTT. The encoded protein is CASSTSGDTGELFF. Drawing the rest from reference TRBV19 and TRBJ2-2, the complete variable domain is DGGITQSPKYLFRKEGQNVTLSCEQNLNHDAMYWYRQDPGQGLRLIYYSQIVNDFQKGDIAEGYSVSREKKESFPLTVTSAQKNPTAFYLCASSTSGDTGELFFGEGSRLTVL.